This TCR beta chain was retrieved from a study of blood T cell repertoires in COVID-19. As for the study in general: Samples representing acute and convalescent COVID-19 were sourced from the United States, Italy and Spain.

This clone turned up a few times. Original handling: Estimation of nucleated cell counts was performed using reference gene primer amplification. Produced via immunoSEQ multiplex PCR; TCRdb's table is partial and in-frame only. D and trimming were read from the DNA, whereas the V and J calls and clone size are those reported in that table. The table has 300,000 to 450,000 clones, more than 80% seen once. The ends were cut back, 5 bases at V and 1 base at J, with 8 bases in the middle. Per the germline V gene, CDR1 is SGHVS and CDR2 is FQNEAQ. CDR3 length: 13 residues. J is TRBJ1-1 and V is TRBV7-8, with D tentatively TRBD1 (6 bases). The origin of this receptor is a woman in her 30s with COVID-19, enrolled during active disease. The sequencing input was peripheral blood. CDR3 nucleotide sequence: TGTGCCAGCAGCACGGACAGGAACACTGAAGCTTTCTTT. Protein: CASSTDRNTEAFF.